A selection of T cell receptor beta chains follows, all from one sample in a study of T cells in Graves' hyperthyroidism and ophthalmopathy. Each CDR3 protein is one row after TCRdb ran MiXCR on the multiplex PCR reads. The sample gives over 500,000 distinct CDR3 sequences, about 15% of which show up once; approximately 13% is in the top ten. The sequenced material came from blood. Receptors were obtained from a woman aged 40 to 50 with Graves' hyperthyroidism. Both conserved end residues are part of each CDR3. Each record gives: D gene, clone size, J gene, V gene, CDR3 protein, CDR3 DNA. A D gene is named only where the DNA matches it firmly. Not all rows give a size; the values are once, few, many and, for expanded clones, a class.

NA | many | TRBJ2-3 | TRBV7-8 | CASSPHLTDTQYF | TGTGCCAGCAGCCCCCACCTCACAGATACGCAGTATTTT
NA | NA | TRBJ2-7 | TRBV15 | CATSEGIHGGEQYF | TGTGCCACCAGCGAAGGAATCCATGGCGGCGAGCAGTACTTC
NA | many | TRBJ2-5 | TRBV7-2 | CASSLVISETQYF | TGTGCCAGCAGCTTAGTTATATCTGAGACCCAGTACTTC
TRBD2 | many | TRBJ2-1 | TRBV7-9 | CASSPWGGSSYNEQFF | TGTGCCAGCAGCCCTTGGGGCGGGAGCTCCTACAATGAGCAGTTCTTC
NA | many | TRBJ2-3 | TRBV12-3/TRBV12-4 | CASSLDTTDTQYF | TGTGCCAGCAGTTTAGATACCACAGATACGCAGTATTTT
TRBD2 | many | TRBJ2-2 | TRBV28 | CASSSNSGSLTTGELFF | TGTGCCAGCAGTTCAAACAGCGGGAGCCTCACCACCGGGGAGCTGTTTTTT
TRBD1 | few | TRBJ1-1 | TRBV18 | CASSQRTGGMNTEAFF | TGTGCCAGCTCACAAAGGACAGGGGGCATGAACACTGAAGCTTTCTTT
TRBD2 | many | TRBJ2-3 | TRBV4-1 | CASSQGTSGLTDTQYF | TGCGCCAGCAGCCAGGGAACTAGCGGACTCACAGATACGCAGTATTTT
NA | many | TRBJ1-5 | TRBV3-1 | CASSLDRSSHQPQHF | TGTGCCAGCAGCTTAGACAGGAGTTCCCATCAGCCCCAGCATTTT
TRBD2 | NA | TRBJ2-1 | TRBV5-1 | CASSLTVAGANEQFF | TGCGCCAGCAGCTTGACGGTAGCGGGAGCAAATGAGCAGTTCTTC
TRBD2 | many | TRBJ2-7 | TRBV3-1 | CASSYTGTSGEQYF | TGTGCCAGCAGCTATACCGGGACTAGCGGTGAGCAGTACTTC
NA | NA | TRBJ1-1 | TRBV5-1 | CASSFRGWDTEAFF | TGCGCCAGCAGCTTCCGGGGTTGGGACACTGAAGCTTTCTTT
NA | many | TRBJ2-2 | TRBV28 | CASSLRLPGTELFF | TGTGCCAGCAGTTTACGTTTACCGGGGACAGAGCTGTTTTTT
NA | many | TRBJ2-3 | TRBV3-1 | CASSQGPATDTQYF | TGTGCCAGCAGCCAAGGACCTGCGACGGATACGCAGTATTTT
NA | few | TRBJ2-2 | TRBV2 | CASPYSSGEDTGELFF | TGTGCCAGCCCCTATTCGTCAGGGGAAGACACCGGGGAGCTGTTTTTT